A single sample is the source of the 32 T cell receptor beta chains below, sequenced in a study of T cell responses to AZD1222 COVID-19 vaccine (dated by TCRdb to 2020 to 2022). The intended sense of this specimen's time point label: baseline before first vaccination. Library creation used the immunoSEQ multiplex PCR assay. This immuneACCESS table, as held by TCRdb, lists in-frame sequences with V and J called but not all clones. Of the missing ones, under half trace to an unresolved V gene in checked studies; the others have no known cause. Within this sample are 130,000 or so clones, with more than 75% of them counted one time only. The top ten clones comprise 20% to 25% of the sample. This specimen was peripheral blood, taken on day 0 of AZD1222 vaccination. Receptors were obtained from an adult in good health.

There are a few counts of this clone. This chain uses TRBV18 with TRBJ1-2; TRBD1 matches 7 bases. Per germline, CDR1 KGHSH and CDR2 LQKENI. The trim removed 3 bases at V and 2 bases at J, leaving 3 bases unmatched. CDR3 length: 14 residues. The CDR3 region has the DNA TGTGCCAGCTCACCGGGACAGCCCAACTATGGCTACACCTTC. It is translated as CASSPGQPNYGYTF.

The table lists this clone with a few counts. J is TRBJ1-1 and V is TRBV18, with D perhaps matching TRBD1 (5 bases). Trimming removed 5 bases from V and 3 bases from J, with 13 bases in between. Germline CDR1 and CDR2: KGHSH and LQKENI. The CDR3 sequence is 14 residues long. Written as DNA, the CDR3 is TGTGCCAGCTCAGCCGTGAGGGGTGACACTGAAGCTTTCTTT. Translated, it gives CASSAVRGDTEAFF.

This clone is a singleton in its sample. This chain links TRBV11-2 with TRBJ2-6; D gene unclear. This CDR3 comprises 15 residues. In germline, CDR1 is SGHAT, CDR2 FQNNGV. V was cut by 4 bases and J by 3 bases, with 10 bases left in between. CDR3 residues: CASSYELGGANVLTF. The CDR3 DNA reads as TGTGCCAGCAGCTACGAGCTGGGTGGGGCCAACGTCCTGACTTTC.

For this clone: This CDR3 is also generated by other DNA sequences in the sample. The rearrangement links TRBV10-3 to TRBJ1-1; tentatively, D is TRBD1 (5 bases). CDR1 is ENHRY, CDR2 SYGVKD, per germline. The CDR3 has 14 residues. Trimming left V 2 bases short and J 3 bases short, with 10 bases between. CDR3 DNA: TGTGCCATCAGTGAGCCGGGGGGGGACACTGAAGCTTTCTTT. This gives the protein CAISEPGGDTEAFF.

The CDR3 is CASSPLGSANEKLFF. CDR3 in DNA: TGTGCCAGCAGCCCCCTGGGGTCAGCTAATGAAAAACTGTTTTTT. V usage is TRBV4-2 and J usage is TRBJ1-4; unclear D gene. The germline gives CDR1 LGHNA, CDR2 YNFKEQ. V lost 4 bases to trimming and J lost 3 bases, with 12 bases between them. There are 15 residues in the CDR3.

Comment on this clone: Within the sample, other DNA sequences also encode this same CDR3. The chain has TRBV3-1 (or the pseudogene TRBV3-2) and TRBJ1-2; 7 bases match TRBD1. Germline trimming cut 2 bases from V and 4 bases from J; bases unmatched to any gene: 7. The CDR3 totals 15 residues. CDR1 is LGHDT, CDR2 YNNKEL, per germline (reference sequence). This CDR3 is CASSQPGGGVYGYTF. CDR3 nucleotides: TGTGCCAGCAGCCAACCTGGAGGGGGCGTCTATGGCTACACCTTC.

The rearrangement joins TRBV28 to TRBJ2-1; D is possibly TRBD1 (7 bases). In germline, CDR1 is MDHEN, CDR2 SYDVKM. The V end lost 2 bases, the J end lost 0 bases, and 20 bases lay between the germline ends. CDR3 length equals 19 residues. CDR3 sequence (DNA): TGTGCCAGCAGTTTAACTGGAGGAGGGGGCCCTAGCTCCTACAATGAGCAGTTCTTC. This codes for CASSLTGGGGPSSYNEQFF.

In this sample, this clone turned up once. The V gene is TRBV7-2, the J gene TRBJ1-6; D ambiguous. The CDR3 runs 14 residues. Germline lookup yields CDR1 SGHTA and CDR2 FQGNSA. V lost 1 base and J lost 8, with 9 bases in between. The CDR3 DNA reads as TGTGCCAGCAGCTTAGAGTTAGAATATTCACCCCTCCACTTT. Protein sequence: CASSLELEYSPLHF.

The chain is built from TRBV28 and TRBJ1-2, with 7 nucleotides matching TRBD1. The CDR3 runs to 13 residues. Trimming cost V 10 bases and J 6 bases; bases outside gene matches: 11. The germline V gene has CDR1 MDHEN and CDR2 SYDVKM. Here the CDR3 reads CATLRGTVDGYTF. The CDR3 region has the DNA TGTGCCACCCTCCGGGGGACAGTCGATGGCTACACCTTC.

The V gene is TRBV5-1, the J gene TRBJ2-3; D is possibly TRBD1 (6 bases). V lost 4 bases to trimming and J lost 6 bases, with 15 bases between them. The CDR3 sequence is 14 residues long. Germline CDR1 SGHRS, CDR2 YFSETQ. The CDR3 is CASSPDRSEDTQYF. CDR3 sequence (DNA): TGCGCCAGCAGCCCTGACAGGAGTGAGGATACGCAGTATTTT.

The CDR3 sequence is CASSRRDSYGYTF. The DNA for the CDR3 is TGTGCCAGCAGCCGCCGGGACAGCTATGGCTACACCTTC. The chain combines TRBV5-8 with TRBJ1-2, with 7 bases identical to TRBD1. Germline V gene lookup returns CDR1 SGHTS and CDR2 YDEGEE. Germline trimming cut 4 bases from V and 4 bases from J; bases unmatched to any gene: 4. The CDR3 consists of 13 residues.

The V call is TRBV2, the J call TRBJ1-2, with D possibly TRBD1 on 6 matching bases. This CDR3 has 12 residues. The V end was cut by 8 bases, the J end by 2 bases, with 9 bases between. The germline V gene has CDR1 SNHLY and CDR2 FYNNEI. In DNA, the CDR3 is TGTGCCAGCCGGACAGAAAACTATGGCTACACCTTC. Translating gives CASRTENYGYTF.

This chain joins TRBV11-2 and TRBJ2-7, with 7 bases lining up with TRBD2. This CDR3 spans 14 amino acids. Germline-derived CDR1 and CDR2 are SGHAT and FQNNGV. Trimming removed 5 bases from V and 0 bases from J; junction bases left unmatched: 4. The CDR3 region is CASSKGGASYEQYF. CDR3 nucleotide sequence: TGTGCCAGCAGCAAGGGAGGGGCCTCCTACGAGCAGTACTTC.

This clone was counted a single time. V is TRBV5-1 and J is TRBJ2-5, with unresolved D. The V end lost 3 bases, the J end lost 3 bases, and 6 bases lay between the germline ends. This CDR3 region has 12 residues. The germline V gene has CDR1 SGHRS and CDR2 YFSETQ. The CDR3 DNA is TGCGCCAGCAGCTCGGGTGAAGAGACCCAGTACTTC. It translates to CASSSGEETQYF.

Regarding this clone: At one boundary the junction diverges from the germline segment, which might be a read error. The V gene is TRBV7-7, the J gene TRBJ1-3; 8 nucleotides line up with TRBD1. The CDR3 is 16 amino acids. CDR1 SSHAT and CDR2 FNYEAQ come from the germline V gene (reference sequence). The DNA for the CDR3 is TGTGCTAGCAGCCAGTTTACAGGGGGCTCTGGAAACACCATATATTTT. It encodes CASSQFTGGSGNTIYF.

The J gene is TRBJ2-7, the V gene TRBV27; 12 bases agree with TRBD2. There are 16 residues in the CDR3. V shed 4 bases and J 3 bases; nucleotides not matched to a gene: 7. Germline CDR1 MNHEY, CDR2 SMNVEV (reference sequence). CDR3 region: CASSSPSGGAVYEQYF. The DNA of the CDR3 is TGTGCCAGCAGTTCACCTAGCGGGGGGGCGGTCTACGAGCAGTACTTC.

The chain uses TRBV29-1 and TRBJ1-2; D is possibly TRBD1 (5 bases). V was cut by 6 bases and J by 4 bases, with 18 bases left in between. The CDR3 contains 14 residues. The germline gives CDR1 SQVTM, CDR2 ANQGSEA. DNA of the CDR3: TGCAGCGTATGGGACTCTCCCCCCTCCTATGGCTACACCTTC. It translates to CSVWDSPPSYGYTF.

This sequence joins TRBV6-5 and TRBJ1-5; D is uncertain. The germline gives CDR1 MNHEY, CDR2 SVGAGI. Between the trimmed V and J ends, which lost 4 bases and 6 bases, there was a span of 13 bases. The CDR3 is 14 residues long. The CDR3 coding sequence is TGTGCCAGCAGTTTAGGCTTGCGGGGTCAGCCCCAGCATTTT. This encodes CASSLGLRGQPQHF.

The V gene is TRBV9, the J gene TRBJ1-6; the D gene is possibly TRBD1 (6 bases). Deletions cut 0 bases from V and 11 bases from J, with 12 bases between. Per germline, CDR1 SGDLS and CDR2 YYNGEE. This CDR3 has 14 residues. The CDR3 spells CASSVGQGLTPLHF. CDR3 sequence (DNA): TGTGCCAGCAGCGTAGGGCAGGGGCTGACACCCCTCCACTTT.

The gene calls are TRBV10-3 and TRBJ2-7; 9 bases fit TRBD2. Per the germline V gene, CDR1 is ENHRY and CDR2 is SYGVKD. Trimming cost V 4 bases and J 4 bases; bases outside gene matches: 8. There are 15 residues in the CDR3. CDR3 in amino acids: CAISVWLAGSYEQYF. CDR3 in DNA: TGTGCCATCAGTGTTTGGCTAGCGGGATCTTACGAGCAGTACTTC.

This clone has a single count. The rearrangement uses TRBV5-8 and TRBJ2-5, with D perhaps matching TRBD1 (6 bases). Germline values: CDR1 SGHTS, CDR2 YDEGEE. V lost 1 base and J 2 bases, leaving 18 bases between the germline ends. This CDR3 region has 17 residues. The CDR3 nucleotides are TGTGCCAGCAGCTTGTCTCCAGGGGTTCCCGATCAAGAGACCCAGTACTTC. It specifies CASSLSPGVPDQETQYF. Full variable domain (rest looked up from reference TRBV5-8 and TRBJ2-5): EAGVTQSPTHLIKTRGQQATLRCSPISGHTSVYWYQQALGLGLQFLLWYDEGEERNRGNFPPRFSGRQFPNYSSELNVNALELEDSALYLCASSLSPGVPDQETQYFGPGTRLLVL.

The chain recombines TRBV6-2 or TRBV6-3 with TRBJ2-1; a possible D gene is TRBD2 (5 bases). CDR3 length: 16 amino acids. The germline CDR1 and CDR2 sequences are MNHEY and SVGEGT. V lost 2 bases to trimming and J lost 6 bases, with 17 bases between them. CDR3: CASSYDPAAHLNEQFF. The CDR3 nucleotides are TGTGCCAGCAGTTACGATCCAGCGGCACACCTCAATGAGCAGTTCTTC.

This chain uses TRBV7-2 with TRBJ2-1; 7 nucleotides align to TRBD2. Per germline, CDR1 SGHTA and CDR2 FQGNSA. The CDR3 contains 17 residues. With V trimmed by 3 bases and J by 6 bases, 14 bases remained unmatched. Written as DNA, the CDR3 is TGTGCCAGCAGCTTGTTTGATTTCGGACTAGTATCCAATGAGCAGTTCTTC. Protein sequence: CASSLFDFGLVSNEQFF.

The CDR3 here is CASSFGFLQAYEQYF. CDR3 in DNA: TGTGCCAGCAGTTTTGGCTTTTTACAAGCCTACGAGCAGTACTTC. The chain is built from TRBV28 and TRBJ2-7; no firm D call. V was cut by 3 bases and J by 2 bases, with 14 bases left in between. This CDR3 region has 15 residues. The germline CDR1 and CDR2 sequences are MDHEN and SYDVKM.

This clone was observed a handful of times. One end of the junction does not line up with germline, which may come from a read error. V gene TRBV7-7 combines with J gene TRBJ2-7; 7 bases line up with TRBD1. From germline, CDR1 is SSHAT and CDR2 FNYEAQ (reference sequence). The CDR3 is 13 residues long. CDR3 bases: TGTGCTAGCAGCATAGGGGACAGCTACGAGCAGTACTTC. This gives the protein CASSIGDSYEQYF.

J is TRBJ2-4 and V is TRBV12-3 or TRBV12-4; the D is unclear. This CDR3 comprises 11 residues. Trimming cost V 5 bases and J 13 bases, with 12 bases left between them. As DNA, the CDR3 is TGTGCCAGCAGTCCAAAGGATGTCCAGTACTTC. Amino acid sequence: CASSPKDVQYF.

This chain links TRBV4-3 with TRBJ2-7; TRBD2 might be the D (6 bases). The V gene's germline CDR1 is LGHNA and CDR2 YSLEER. There are 16 residues in the CDR3. Between the trimmed V and J ends, which lost 4 bases and 5 bases, there was a span of 21 bases. The CDR3 coding sequence is TGCGCCAGCAGCCCCAGGTGGGAGGAAACTGGGAACGAGCAGTACTTC. Translating it yields CASSPRWEETGNEQYF.

The chain has TRBV2 and TRBJ1-1, with unresolved D. This CDR3 is built from 14 residues. Germline CDR1 is SNHLY and CDR2 is FYNNEI. V lost 2 bases to trimming and J lost 0 bases, with 7 bases between them. CDR3 loop: CASSEIGLNTEAFF. The CDR3 DNA sequence: TGTGCCAGCAGTGAAATAGGGTTGAACACTGAAGCTTTCTTT.

This clone was observed once. The chain is built from TRBV27 and TRBJ1-6; D is uncertain. This CDR3 contains 15 residues. V lost 5 bases and J 7 bases, leaving 15 bases between the germline ends. Germline V gives CDR1 MNHEY, CDR2 SMNVEV (reference sequence). The DNA for the CDR3 is TGTGCCAGCAGTCTGATAATGAGACCGAATTCACCCCTCCACTTT. Protein sequence: CASSLIMRPNSPLHF.

V usage is TRBV11-3 and J usage is TRBJ1-1; D is possibly TRBD1 (5 bases). This CDR3 has 14 amino acids. Trimming cost V 0 bases and J 3 bases, with 8 bases left between them. Germline CDR1 SGHNT, CDR2 YENEEA. The CDR3 nucleotides are TGTGCCAGCAGCTTAGAAGGGACCGACACTGAAGCTTTCTTT. Protein sequence: CASSLEGTDTEAFF.

The chain combines TRBV19 with TRBJ1-5; 7 bases are shared with TRBD1. Germline assignment: CDR1 LNHDA and CDR2 SQIVND (reference sequence). The CDR3 is made up of 15 amino acids. After removal of 2 bases from V and 2 bases from J, the junction contained 3 bases not matched to a gene. In nucleotides, the CDR3 is TGTGCCAGTAGTATACCAGGGGGAGGCAATCAGCCCCAGCATTTT. It is translated as CASSIPGGGNQPQHF.

This rearrangement joins TRBV3-1 (or the pseudogene TRBV3-2) to TRBJ2-7, with TRBD1 matching 9 bases. CDR3 length: 14 residues. The germline V gene has CDR1 LGHDT and CDR2 YNNKEL (reference sequence). V shed 5 bases and J 2 bases; nucleotides not matched to a gene: 4. CDR3 sequence reads: CASSAGQGPYEQYF. The DNA of the CDR3 is TGTGCCAGCAGCGCGGGACAGGGCCCCTACGAGCAGTACTTC.